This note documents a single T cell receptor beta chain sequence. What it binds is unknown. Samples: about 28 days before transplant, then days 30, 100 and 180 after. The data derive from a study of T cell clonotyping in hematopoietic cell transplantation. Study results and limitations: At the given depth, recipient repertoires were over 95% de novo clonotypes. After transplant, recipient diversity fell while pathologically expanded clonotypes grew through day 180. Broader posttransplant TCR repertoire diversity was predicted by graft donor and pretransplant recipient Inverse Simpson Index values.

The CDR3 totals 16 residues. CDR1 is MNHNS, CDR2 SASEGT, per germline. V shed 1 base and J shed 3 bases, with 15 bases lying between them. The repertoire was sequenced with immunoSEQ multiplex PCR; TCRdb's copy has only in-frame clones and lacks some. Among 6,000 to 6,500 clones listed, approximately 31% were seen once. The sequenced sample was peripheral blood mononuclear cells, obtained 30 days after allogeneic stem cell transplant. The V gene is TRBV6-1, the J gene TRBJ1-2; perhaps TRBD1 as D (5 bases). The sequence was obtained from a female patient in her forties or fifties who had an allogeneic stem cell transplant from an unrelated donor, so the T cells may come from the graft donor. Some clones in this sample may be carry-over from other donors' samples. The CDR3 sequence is CASSEEGRAWDYGYTF. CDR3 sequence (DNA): TGTGCCAGCAGTGAAGAAGGCAGGGCGTGGGACTATGGCTACACCTTC.